These 11 T cell receptor beta chains share one sample of origin, sequenced in a study of T cells in women clearing cervical HPV infection. Measured with immunoSEQ multiplex PCR; TCRdb has only the in-frame clones, and not every one. This sample's table reports approximately 38,000 clones. Sequenced sample: blood buffy coat. These receptors came from a woman aged 18-70 years with a cervical HPV16 infection that either progressed to CIN3+ or cleared (not recorded which).

Details on this clone: The CDR3 is cut off 3 residues early in the read; its end comes from the germline J gene. V gene TRBV19 combines with J gene TRBJ1-2; 7 bases fit TRBD1. The CDR3 has 13 residues. The germline gives CDR1 LNHDA, CDR2 SQIVND (reference sequence). The CDR3 bases that were read are TGTGCCAGTAGTCCTGACTTCGGGACAGAC. Its protein product is CASSPDFGTD. The entire CDR3 reads CASSPDFGTDYTF.

Concerning this clone: From the germline J gene comes the end of the CDR3, since the read stops 3 residues before it. V gene TRBV5-8 combines with J gene TRBJ1-4; no definite D call. This CDR3 region has 14 residues. The germline V and J ends were trimmed by 4 bases and 4 bases, with 11 bases remaining between them. Germline CDR1 reads SGHTS; CDR2 reads YDEGEE. The DNA read from the CDR3 is TGTGCCAGCAGCCTAACGGTGATTAATGAAAAA. Protein product: CASSLTVINEK. The complete CDR3 reads CASSLTVINEKLFF.

A note on this clone: The CDR3 is cut off 3 residues early in the read; its end comes from the germline J gene. The rearrangement links TRBV2 to TRBJ1-2; D is uncertain. CDR1 is SNHLY and CDR2 is FYNNEI in the germline V gene. The CDR3 contains 15 residues. The covered CDR3 bases are TGTGCCAGCAATCTAGCGAACCCTTTCACAGATACC. It translates to CASNLANPFTDT. The full CDR3 reads CASNLANPFTDTYTF.

Notes on this clone: The DNA ends 3 residues before the CDR3 does, and the rest of the CDR3 is filled in from the germline J gene. This chain links TRBV12-3 or TRBV12-4 with TRBJ1-4; 8 nucleotides agree with TRBD1. This CDR3 is built from 14 residues. V was clipped by 6 bases and J by 8 bases; unmatched bases: 8. The CDR3 loop is CASSLQGAREKLFF. The covered CDR3 bases are TGTGCCAGCAGCCTTCAGGGGGCCAGGGAAAAA.

For this clone: The read ends 3 residues shy of where the CDR3 ends; the end is completed using the germline J gene. This chain uses TRBV20-1 with TRBJ2-1, with D perhaps TRBD2 (6 bases). CDR3 length equals 14 residues. CDR1 DFQATT and CDR2 SNEGSKA come from the germline V gene (reference sequence). With 3 bases removed from V and 4 bases from J, the gap between germline ends came to 13 bases. The part of the CDR3 DNA that was read is TGCAGTGCTAGGGGCGGGAATAAATACAATGAG. Translated, it gives CSARGGNKYNE. The CDR3 as a whole reads CSARGGNKYNEQFF.

To note about this clone: The read gets to within 3 residues of the CDR3 end, and the germline J gene fills in the rest. The chain joins TRBV30 to TRBJ2-5; weak D call: TRBD2 (5 bases). The length of the CDR3 is 13 residues. V lost 0 bases and J lost 5, with 10 bases in between. Germline loops: CDR1 GTSNPN, CDR2 SVGIG (reference sequence). This chain's CDR3 is CAWSVGVSETQYF. CDR3 bases read: TGTGCCTGGAGTGTCGGGGTATCGGAGACC.

Points on this clone: At one of its ends the junction is not consistent with the germline gene, which may arise from a read error. The read terminates 3 residues ahead of where the CDR3 ends, so the germline J gene completes it. The sample carries other DNA sequences with the same CDR3. This chain links TRBV6-1 with TRBJ1-2, with TRBD1 matching over 8 bases. Germline values: CDR1 MNHNS, CDR2 SASEGT. There are 16 residues in the CDR3. The DNA read from the CDR3 is TGTGCCAGCAGTGAAGCCGGGACAGGTTTCCCCTATGGA. The encoded protein is CASSEAGTGFPYG. The complete CDR3 sequence is CASSEAGTGFPYGYTF.

CDR3 bases read: TGCGCCAGCAGCGGACAGGGTGAG. Its translation: CASSGQGE. The whole CDR3 region reads CASSGQGEQFF. This chain connects TRBV5-1 to TRBJ2-1; 8 nucleotides line up with TRBD1. The sequenced fragment ends 3 residues before the CDR3 boundary, so the rest is inferred from the germline J gene. The CDR3 covers 11 residues. With 4 bases clipped from V and 9 bases from J, the junction kept 0 bases outside the gene matches. CDR1 is SGHRS and CDR2 is YFSETQ in the germline V gene. Variable domain in full (rest from reference TRBV5-1 and TRBJ2-1): KAGVTQTPRYLIKTRGQQVTLSCSPISGHRSVSWYQQTPGQGLQFLFEYFSETQRNKGNFPGRFSGRQFSNSRSEMNVSTLELGDSALYLCASSGQGEQFFGPGTRLTVL.

As regards this clone: Sequencing ends 3 residues short of the CDR3 end; the germline J gene provides the rest. This chain joins TRBV5-1 and TRBJ2-1; 7 bases line up with TRBD2. This CDR3 contains 15 residues. J gave up 8 bases and V 4 bases, and 12 bases lay outside the gene matches. Germline CDR1 and CDR2: SGHRS and YFSETQ. The CDR3 protein is CASSVGLRFGDEQFF. CDR3 DNA (partial): TGCGCCAGCAGCGTGGGACTACGATTCGGTGATGAG.

A remark on this clone: The observed sequence ends 3 residues before the CDR3 terminus, with the missing tail filled in from the germline J gene. J is TRBJ2-1 and V is TRBV29-1; TRBD1 agrees at 9 bases. Looked up from germline, CDR1 is SQVTM and CDR2 is ANQGSEA. The CDR3 covers 15 residues. The V segment lost 5 bases and the J segment 5 bases; nucleotides outside the gene matches: 10. Incomplete CDR3 DNA: TGCAGCGTTTCCGGGACAGGGTTTTTCGACAATGAG. Protein product: CSVSGTGFFDNE. The full CDR3 protein is CSVSGTGFFDNEQFF.

This clone is identified as medium-sized (0.01 to 0.1%) from frequency. The CDR3 end is not reached by the read, which stops 3 residues before it; the germline J gene fills it in. This rearrangement joins TRBV14 to TRBJ1-2; TRBD1 agrees at 7 bases. Germline lookup yields CDR1 SGHDN and CDR2 FVKESK. The CDR3 has 18 amino acids. Incomplete CDR3 DNA: TGTGCCAGCACAGTCGGTCCATACTTGACAGGGCCGGGGACGGTG. Amino acid sequence: CASTVGPYLTGPGTV. The whole CDR3 sequence reads CASTVGPYLTGPGTVYTF.